The sequence of this T cell receptor (beta chain) was determined in a study of identical twins. Concerning this clonotype itself: Its target is unknown.

Study-wide points: Possibly, invariant MAIT and iNKT cells partly confounded zero-insertion analyses. Models came in too low on out-of-frame TCR alpha sharing in monozygotic twins.

Using its own MiXCR run on the 5' RACE reads, TCRdb lists one record per CDR3 protein. This sample has 690,000 or so distinct CDR3 sequences, with approximately 9% found just once. The length of the CDR3 is 17 residues. Germline CDR1 and CDR2: SGHTA and FQGNSA. The V end lost 5 bases, the J end lost 0 bases, and 14 bases lay between the germline ends. These data were also reused for a study on yellow fever vaccine responses in identical twins.

Sequenced sample: PBMCs. The chain employs TRBV7-2 and TRBJ2-6; a possible D gene is TRBD2 (5 bases). This clonotype originated in a woman under 30 in good health. The CDR3 DNA is TGTGCCAGCAGCCCTGGGAGTGGCCGCTCTGGGGCCAACGTCCTGACTTTC. The encoded protein is CASSPGSGRSGANVLTF.